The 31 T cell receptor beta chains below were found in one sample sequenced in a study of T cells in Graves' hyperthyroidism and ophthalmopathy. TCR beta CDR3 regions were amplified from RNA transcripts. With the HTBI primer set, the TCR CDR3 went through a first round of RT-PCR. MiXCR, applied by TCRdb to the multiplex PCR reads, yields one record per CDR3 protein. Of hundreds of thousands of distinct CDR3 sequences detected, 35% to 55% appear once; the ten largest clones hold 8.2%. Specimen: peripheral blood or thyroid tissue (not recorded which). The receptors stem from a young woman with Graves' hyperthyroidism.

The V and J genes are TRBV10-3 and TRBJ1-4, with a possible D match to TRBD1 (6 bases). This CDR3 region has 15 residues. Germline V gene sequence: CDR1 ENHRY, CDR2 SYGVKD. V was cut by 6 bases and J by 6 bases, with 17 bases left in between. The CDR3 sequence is CAIRETGSRDEKLFF. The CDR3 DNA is TGTGCCATCAGGGAAACAGGGAGTCGGGATGAAAAACTGTTTTTT.

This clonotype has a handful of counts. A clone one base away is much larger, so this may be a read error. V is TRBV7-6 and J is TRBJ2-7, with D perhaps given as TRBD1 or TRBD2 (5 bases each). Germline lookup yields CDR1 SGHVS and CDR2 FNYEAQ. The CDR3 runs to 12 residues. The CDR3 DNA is TGTGCCAGCAGCTTAGAAGGGGACGAGCGGTACTTC. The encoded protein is CASSLEGDERYF. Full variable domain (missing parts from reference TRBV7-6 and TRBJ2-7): GAGVSQSPRYKVTKRGQDVALRCDPISGHVSLYWYRQALGQGPEFLTYFNYEAQQDKSGLPNDRFSAERPEGSISTLTIQRTEQRDSAMYRCASSLEGDERYFGPGTRLTVT.

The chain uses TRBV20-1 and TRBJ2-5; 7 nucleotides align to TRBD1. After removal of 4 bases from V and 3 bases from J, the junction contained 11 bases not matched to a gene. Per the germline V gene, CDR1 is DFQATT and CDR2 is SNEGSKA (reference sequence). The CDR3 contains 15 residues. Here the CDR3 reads CSAINNRDSEETQYF. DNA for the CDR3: TGCAGTGCTATTAATAACCGGGACAGTGAAGAGACCCAGTACTTC.

The CDR3 is CASSEDGEQYF. In nucleotides, the CDR3 is TGTGCCAGCAGTGAGGACGGGGAGCAGTACTTC. This chain connects TRBV2 to TRBJ2-7; D remains ambiguous. Trimming took 3 bases from V and 7 from J, leaving 7 bases between them. The V gene's germline CDR1 is SNHLY and CDR2 FYNNEI. This CDR3 contains 11 residues.

This CDR3 is CASSRLPHLDTQYF. CDR3 DNA: TGTGCCAGCAGCCGACTACCCCATTTGGATACGCAGTATTTT. The chain couples TRBV7-2 to TRBJ2-3, with D possibly TRBD2 on 5 matching bases. V was trimmed by 5 bases and J by 6 bases, leaving 15 bases between them. Germline V lookup: CDR1 SGHTA, CDR2 FQGNSA. The CDR3 is 14 residues long.

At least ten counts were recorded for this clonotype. This CDR3 is CASSDPGFMETQYF. As DNA, the CDR3 is TGTGCCAGCAGTGATCCAGGGTTTATGGAGACCCAGTACTTC. The chain combines TRBV25-1 with TRBJ2-5; D might be TRBD1 (5 bases). In germline, CDR1 is MGHDK, CDR2 SYGVNS. Trimming stripped 3 bases from V and 5 bases from J, with 13 bases between. This CDR3 is 14 amino acids long.

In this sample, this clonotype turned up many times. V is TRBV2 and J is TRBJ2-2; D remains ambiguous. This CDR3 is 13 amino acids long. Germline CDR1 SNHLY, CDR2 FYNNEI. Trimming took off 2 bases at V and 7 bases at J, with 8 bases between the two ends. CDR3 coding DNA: TGTGCCAGCAGTGAACTAGTCGGCGGGGAGCTGTTTTTT. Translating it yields CASSELVGGELFF.

CDR3 protein: CAISAGLQGTGELFF. For the CDR3, the DNA is TGTGCCATCAGTGCGGGCCTTCAAGGGACCGGGGAGCTGTTTTTT. The chain uses TRBV10-3 and TRBJ2-2; D call uncertain. The CDR3 runs 15 residues. Trimming pared 4 bases from V and 5 bases from J, leaving 14 bases between. The germline CDR1 and CDR2 sequences are ENHRY and SYGVKD.

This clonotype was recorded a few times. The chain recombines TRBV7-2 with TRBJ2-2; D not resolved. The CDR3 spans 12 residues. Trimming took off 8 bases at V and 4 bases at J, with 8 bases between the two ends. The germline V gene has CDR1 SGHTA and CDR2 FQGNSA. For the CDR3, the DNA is TGTGCCAGCCGCCGGCTCACCGGGGAGCTGTTTTTT. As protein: CASRRLTGELFF.

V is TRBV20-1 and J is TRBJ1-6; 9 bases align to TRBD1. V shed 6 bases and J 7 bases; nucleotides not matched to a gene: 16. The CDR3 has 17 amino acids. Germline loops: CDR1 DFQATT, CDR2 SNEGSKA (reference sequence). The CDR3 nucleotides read TGCAGTGCGAGAAGCGAAACAGGGGGCACTTTGAATTCACCCCTCCACTTT. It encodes CSARSETGGTLNSPLHF.

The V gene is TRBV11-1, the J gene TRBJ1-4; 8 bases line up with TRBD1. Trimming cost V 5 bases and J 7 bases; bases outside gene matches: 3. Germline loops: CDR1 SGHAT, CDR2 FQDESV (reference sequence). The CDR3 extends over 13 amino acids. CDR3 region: CASSGQGTEKLFF. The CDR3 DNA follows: TGTGCCAGCAGCGGACAGGGAACTGAAAAACTGTTTTTT.

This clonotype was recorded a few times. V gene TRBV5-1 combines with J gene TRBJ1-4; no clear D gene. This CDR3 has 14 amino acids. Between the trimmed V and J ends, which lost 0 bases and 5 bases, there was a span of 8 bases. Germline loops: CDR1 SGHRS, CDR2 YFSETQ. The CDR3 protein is CASSLAGRNEKLFF. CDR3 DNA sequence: TGCGCCAGCAGCTTGGCGGGGAGAAATGAAAAACTGTTTTTT. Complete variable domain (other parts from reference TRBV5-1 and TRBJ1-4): KAGVTQTPRYLIKTRGQQVTLSCSPISGHRSVSWYQQTPGQGLQFLFEYFSETQRNKGNFPGRFSGRQFSNSRSEMNVSTLELGDSALYLCASSLAGRNEKLFFGSGTQLSVL.

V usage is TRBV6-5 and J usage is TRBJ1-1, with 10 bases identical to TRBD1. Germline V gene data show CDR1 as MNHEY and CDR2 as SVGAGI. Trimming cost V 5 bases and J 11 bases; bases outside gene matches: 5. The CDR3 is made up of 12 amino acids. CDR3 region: CASSLPGQGAFF. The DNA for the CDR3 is TGTGCCAGCAGTCTCCCGGGACAGGGGGCTTTCTTT.

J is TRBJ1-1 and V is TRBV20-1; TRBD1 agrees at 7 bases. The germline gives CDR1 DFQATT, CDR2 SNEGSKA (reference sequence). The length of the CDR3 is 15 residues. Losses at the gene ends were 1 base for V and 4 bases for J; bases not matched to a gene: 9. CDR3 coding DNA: TGCAGTGCTAGAGGTGCAGGGGGGATTTTCACTGAAGCTTTCTTT. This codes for CSARGAGGIFTEAFF.

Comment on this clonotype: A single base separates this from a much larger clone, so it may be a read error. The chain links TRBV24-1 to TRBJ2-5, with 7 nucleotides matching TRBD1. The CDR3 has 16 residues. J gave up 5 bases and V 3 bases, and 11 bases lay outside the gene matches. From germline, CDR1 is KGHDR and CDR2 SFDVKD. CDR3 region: CATSDRYEGAVETQYF. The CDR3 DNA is TGTGCCACCAGTGATCGATACGAGGGGGCGGTGGAGACCCAGTACTTC.

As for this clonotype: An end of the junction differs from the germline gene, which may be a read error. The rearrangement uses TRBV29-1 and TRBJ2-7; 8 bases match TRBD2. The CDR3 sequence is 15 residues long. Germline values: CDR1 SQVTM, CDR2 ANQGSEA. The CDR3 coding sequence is TGCAGCGCTGAACTTGTCCGGGAGGGATCCTACGAGCAGTACTTC. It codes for CSAELVREGSYEQYF.

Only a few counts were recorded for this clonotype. The CDR3 region is CASSPSGPKEKLFF. CDR3 sequence (DNA): TGTGCCAGCAGCCCCTCGGGACCCAAAGAAAAACTGTTTTTT. V is TRBV14 and J is TRBJ1-4; possibly TRBD1 for D (5 bases). The CDR3 runs 14 residues. Germline V CDR1 and CDR2: SGHDN, FVKESK. Trimming left V 4 bases short and J 8 bases short, with 14 bases between.

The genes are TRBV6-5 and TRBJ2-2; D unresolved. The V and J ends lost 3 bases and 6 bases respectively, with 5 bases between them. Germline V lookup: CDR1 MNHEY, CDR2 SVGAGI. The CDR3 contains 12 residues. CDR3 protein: CASSYGAGELFF. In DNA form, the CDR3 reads TGTGCCAGCAGTTATGGGGCCGGGGAGCTGTTTTTT.

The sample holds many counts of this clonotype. The CDR3 here is CASSTGINYGYTF. In nucleotides, the CDR3 is TGTGCCAGCAGCACCGGGATCAACTATGGCTACACCTTC. This rearrangement joins TRBV2 to TRBJ1-2; D remains unclear. CDR1 is SNHLY, CDR2 FYNNEI, per germline. The CDR3 totals 13 residues. The V gene lost 6 bases and the J gene lost 2 bases, with 10 bases spanning the gap.

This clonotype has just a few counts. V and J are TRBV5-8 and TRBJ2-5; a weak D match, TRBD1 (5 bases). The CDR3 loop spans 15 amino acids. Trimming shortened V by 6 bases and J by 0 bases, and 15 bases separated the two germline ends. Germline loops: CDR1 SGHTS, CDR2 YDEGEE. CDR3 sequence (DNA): TGTGCCAGCACTTTGGGGCGGCCGTACCAAGAGACCCAGTACTTC. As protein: CASTLGRPYQETQYF.

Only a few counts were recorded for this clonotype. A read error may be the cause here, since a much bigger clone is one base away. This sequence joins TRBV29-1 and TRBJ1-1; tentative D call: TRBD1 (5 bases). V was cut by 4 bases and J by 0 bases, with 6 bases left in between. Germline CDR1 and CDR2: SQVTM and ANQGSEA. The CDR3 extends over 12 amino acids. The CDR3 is CSVGDLNTEAFF. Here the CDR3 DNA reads TGCAGCGTTGGGGACCTGAACACTGAAGCTTTCTTT.

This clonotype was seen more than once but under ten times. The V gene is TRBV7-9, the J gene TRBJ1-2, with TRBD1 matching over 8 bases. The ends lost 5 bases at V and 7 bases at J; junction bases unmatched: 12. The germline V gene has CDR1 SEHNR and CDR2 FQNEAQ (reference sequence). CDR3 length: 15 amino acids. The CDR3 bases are TGTGCCAGCAGCCGCTCGACAGGGGCTGAGGCTGGCTACACCTTC. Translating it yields CASSRSTGAEAGYTF.

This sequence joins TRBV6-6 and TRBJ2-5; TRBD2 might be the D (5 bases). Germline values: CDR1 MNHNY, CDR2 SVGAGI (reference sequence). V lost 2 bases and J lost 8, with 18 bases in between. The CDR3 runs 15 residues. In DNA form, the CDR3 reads TGTGCCAGCAGTTACCTGCACGGAGGCCCAGTTACCCAGTACTTC. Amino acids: CASSYLHGGPVTQYF.

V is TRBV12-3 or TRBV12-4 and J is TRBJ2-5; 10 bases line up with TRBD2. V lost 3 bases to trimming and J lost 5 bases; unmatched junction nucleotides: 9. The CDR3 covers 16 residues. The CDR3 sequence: CASSFPQSSGRETQYF. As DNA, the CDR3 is TGTGCCAGCAGTTTTCCCCAGAGTAGCGGGAGGGAGACCCAGTACTTC.

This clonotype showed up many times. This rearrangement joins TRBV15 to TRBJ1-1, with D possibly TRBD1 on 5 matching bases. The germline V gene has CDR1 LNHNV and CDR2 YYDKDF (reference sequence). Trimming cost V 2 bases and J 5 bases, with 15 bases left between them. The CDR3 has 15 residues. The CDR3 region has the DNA TGTGCCACCAGCAGAATCGACAGAAAGGGGACTGAAGCTTTCTTT. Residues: CATSRIDRKGTEAFF. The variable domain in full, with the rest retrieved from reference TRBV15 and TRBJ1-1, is DAMVIQNPRYQVTQFGKPVTLSCSQTLNHNVMYWYQQKSSQAPKLLFHYYDKDFNNEADTPDNFQSRRPNTSFCFLDIRSPGLGDTAMYLCATSRIDRKGTEAFFGQGTRLTVV.

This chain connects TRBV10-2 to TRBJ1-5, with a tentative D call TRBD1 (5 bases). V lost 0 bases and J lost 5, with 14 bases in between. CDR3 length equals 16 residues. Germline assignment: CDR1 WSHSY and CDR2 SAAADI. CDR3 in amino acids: CASSESQAGGDQPQHF. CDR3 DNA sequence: TGCGCCAGCAGTGAGTCACAAGCAGGAGGGGATCAGCCCCAGCATTTT.

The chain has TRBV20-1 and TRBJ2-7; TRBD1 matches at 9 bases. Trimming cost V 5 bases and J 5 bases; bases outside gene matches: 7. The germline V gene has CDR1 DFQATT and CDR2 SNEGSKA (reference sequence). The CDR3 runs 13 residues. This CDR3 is CSAQDRGMDEQYF. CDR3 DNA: TGCAGTGCTCAGGACAGGGGAATGGACGAGCAGTACTTC.

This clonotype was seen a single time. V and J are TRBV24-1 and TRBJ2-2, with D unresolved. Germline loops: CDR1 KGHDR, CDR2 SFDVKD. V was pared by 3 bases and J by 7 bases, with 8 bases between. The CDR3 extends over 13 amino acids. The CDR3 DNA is TGTGCCACCAGTGATCCTAGTTTCGGGGAGCTGTTTTTT. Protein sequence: CATSDPSFGELFF.

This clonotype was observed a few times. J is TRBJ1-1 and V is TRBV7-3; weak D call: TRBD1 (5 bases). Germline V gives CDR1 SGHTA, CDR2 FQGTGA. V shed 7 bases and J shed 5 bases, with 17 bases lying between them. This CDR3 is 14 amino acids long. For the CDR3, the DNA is TGTGCCAGCACCGGGGCGCAGGCGCGGACTGAAGCTTTCTTT. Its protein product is CASTGAQARTEAFF.

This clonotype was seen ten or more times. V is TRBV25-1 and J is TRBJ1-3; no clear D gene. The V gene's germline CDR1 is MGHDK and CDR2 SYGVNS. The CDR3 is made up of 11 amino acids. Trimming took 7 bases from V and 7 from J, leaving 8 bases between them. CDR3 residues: CASTLGNTIYF. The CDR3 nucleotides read TGTGCCAGCACCCTGGGGAACACCATATATTTT.

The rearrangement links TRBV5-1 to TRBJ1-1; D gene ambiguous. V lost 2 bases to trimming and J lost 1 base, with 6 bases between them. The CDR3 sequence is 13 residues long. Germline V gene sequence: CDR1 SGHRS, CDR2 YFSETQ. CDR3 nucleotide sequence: TGCGCCAGCAGCTTTGACTGGAACACTGAAGCTTTCTTT. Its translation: CASSFDWNTEAFF.